This T cell receptor beta chain came from a study of blood T cell repertoires in COVID-19 (dated by TCRdb to between 2020 and 2021). As for the study more broadly: Samples covering the acute and convalescent phases of COVID-19 were provided by collaborators in the United States, Italy and Spain. The prospective study material was composed of cDNA or gDNA derived from T cells, B-cell-depleted T cells, or PBMCs. Subjects who had been exposed to COVID-19, were actively infected with it, or had recovered from it provided the deeply sampled blood TCRbeta repertoires that made up the dataset. A freely available public database, intended as a resource for researchers studying the immune response to SARS-CoV-2, is where the repertoires were released. Samples came from the ongoing ImmuneRACE study (first 160 participants) plus 1,254 subjects from 6 global collaborators. Nearly every sample came with metadata listing a de-identified subject ID, COVID-19 status, age in years and sex. Where available, HLA class I and class II types were taken from metadata supplied by the sample provider and were not determined by assay-based typing. Study-level results and caveats: The amount of clinical and demographic metadata varied by source and participant and was provided uncurated.

The germline V gene sets CDR1 to SGHRS and CDR2 to YFSETQ. The CDR3 goes from the cysteine to the phenylalanine over 16 residues. Solely the CDR3 DNA is kept, with 48 bases framed from the first base. Regarding this clone: Its cognate antigen has yet to be identified. At one end the junction does not follow the germline gene, possibly because of a read error.

The immunoSEQ Assay, a bias-controlled multiplex PCR, was used to amplify TCRbeta CDR3 regions from genomic DNA. The paper's processing steps were these. Within the assay, amplification of reference gene primers was used to estimate how many nucleated cells each sample contained. Sequence reads were collapsed and filtered to measure the absolute abundance of every unique TCRbeta CDR3 rearrangement. For each sample, productive Simpson clonality was calculated by taking the square root of Simpson's diversity index across productive rearrangements. TCRdb mirrors the immuneACCESS table, restricted to in-frame sequences. Some clones are absent from its copies; in checked studies, under half trace to an unresolved V gene, and the reason for the others is unknown. The V and J calls and clone size were taken over from that table, and D and trimming were inferred from the DNA. The table for this sample lists around 260,000 clones; roughly 80% of them were counted only once. The ten top clones hold under 4.5% of the sample.

In the prospective study, participants were roughly 18 to 95 years old, resided in about two dozen geographic areas of the United States, and were enrolled through a virtual design. To assign participants to cohorts, the prospective study relied on clinical history that participants themselves reported in a screening survey and a study questionnaire. Each participant in the prospective study had whole blood, serum and a nasopharyngeal or oropharyngeal swab collected by mobile phlebotomists. Participants in the prospective study had the option to provide additional blood draws and questionnaires over an approximately two-month period. Before DNA extraction, blood samples from the prospective study were shipped at room temperature or frozen.

The sample comprised PBMCs or T cells enriched from blood (not recorded which). The sequence joins TRBV5-1 to TRBJ2-2, and 7 bases in between align with TRBD1. The source is a young man with acute COVID-19. Read as DNA, the sequence is TGTGCCAGCAGCTCAAACCGGGGACAGACCAACGGGGAGCTGTTTTTT. The encoded protein is CASSSNRGQTNGELFF.